The clone carrying this T cell receptor (beta chain) has a count of ten or more. As yet, its antigen is unknown. This specimen comes from a study of regulatory T cells in long-lasting Graves disease. Overall study context: Patients with new Graves' disease had used antithyroid drugs below 3 months. Study-level results: With persistent disease, TRBV28, TRBJ1-2 and TRBJ2-5 were the favored segments.

To make TCR beta libraries, researchers used iRepertoire HTBI primers and Arm-PCR of CDR3 regions. MiXCR was run by TCRdb on the multiplex PCR reads, yielding one entry per CDR3 protein. The sample shows around 450,000 distinct CDR3 sequences, under 20% of them seen only once. Time point specified: newly diagnosed GD, antithyroid drugs for less than 3 months. With RNA extracted from PBMCs as input, the TCR library was made. V lost 4 bases, J lost 2 bases, and 5 bases stayed unmatched. CDR3 length equals 15 residues. Germline loops: CDR1 KGHDR, CDR2 SFDVKD. These sequences were also reported in another study, on T cells in Graves' hyperthyroidism and ophthalmopathy. From that report: Hyperthyroidism in the patients, aged 18 to 65, was newly diagnosed and under 2 months in duration.

This receptor was identified in a man between 40 and 49 years old with Graves disease. This specimen consisted of peripheral blood mononuclear cells (PBMCs), obtained at new diagnosis, from a patient treated with antithyroid drugs. The V call is TRBV24-1, the J call TRBJ1-1, with 8 bases matching TRBD1. CDR3 sequence reads: CATSESGQGNTEAFF. DNA of the CDR3: TGTGCCACCAGTGAATCCGGACAGGGAAACACTGAAGCTTTCTTT.